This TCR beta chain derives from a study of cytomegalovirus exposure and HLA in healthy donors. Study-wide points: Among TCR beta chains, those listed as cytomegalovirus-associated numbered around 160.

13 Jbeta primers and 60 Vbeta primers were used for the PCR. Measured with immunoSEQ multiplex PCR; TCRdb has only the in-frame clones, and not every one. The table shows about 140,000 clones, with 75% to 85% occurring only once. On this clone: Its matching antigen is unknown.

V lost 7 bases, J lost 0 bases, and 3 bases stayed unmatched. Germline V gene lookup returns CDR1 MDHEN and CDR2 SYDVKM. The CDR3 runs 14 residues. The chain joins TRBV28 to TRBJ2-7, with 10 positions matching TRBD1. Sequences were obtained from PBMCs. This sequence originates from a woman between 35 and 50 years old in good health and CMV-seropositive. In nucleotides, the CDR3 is TGTGCCAGCACCCGGGACAGGGGCTCCTACGAGCAGTACTTC. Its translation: CASTRDRGSYEQYF.